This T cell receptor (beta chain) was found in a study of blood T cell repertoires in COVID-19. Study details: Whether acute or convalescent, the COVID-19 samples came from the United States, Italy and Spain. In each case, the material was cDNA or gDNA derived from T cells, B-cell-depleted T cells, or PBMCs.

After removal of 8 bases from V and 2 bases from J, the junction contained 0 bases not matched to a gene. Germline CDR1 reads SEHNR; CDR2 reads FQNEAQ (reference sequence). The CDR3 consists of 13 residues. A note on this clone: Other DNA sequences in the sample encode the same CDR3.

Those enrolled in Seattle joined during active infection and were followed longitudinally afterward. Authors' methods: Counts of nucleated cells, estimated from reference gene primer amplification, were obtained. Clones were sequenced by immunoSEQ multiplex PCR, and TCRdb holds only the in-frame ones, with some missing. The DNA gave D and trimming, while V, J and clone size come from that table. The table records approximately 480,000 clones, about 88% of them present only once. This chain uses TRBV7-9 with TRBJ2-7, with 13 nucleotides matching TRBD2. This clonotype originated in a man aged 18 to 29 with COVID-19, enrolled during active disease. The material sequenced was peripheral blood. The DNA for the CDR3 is TGTGCCAGCGGACTAGCGGGAGCCTACGAGCAGTACTTC. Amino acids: CASGLAGAYEQYF.